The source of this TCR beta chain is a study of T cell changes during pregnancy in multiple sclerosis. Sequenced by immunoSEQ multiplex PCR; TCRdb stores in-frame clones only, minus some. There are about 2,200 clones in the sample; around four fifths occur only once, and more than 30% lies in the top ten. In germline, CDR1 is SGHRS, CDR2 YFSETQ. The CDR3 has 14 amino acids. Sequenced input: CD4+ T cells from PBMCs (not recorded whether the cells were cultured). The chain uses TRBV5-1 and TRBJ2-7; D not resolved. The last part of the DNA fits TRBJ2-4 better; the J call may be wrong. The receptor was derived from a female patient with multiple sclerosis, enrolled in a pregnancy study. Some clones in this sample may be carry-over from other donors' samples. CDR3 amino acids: CASSSNGAKNIQYF. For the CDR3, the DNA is TGCGCCAGCAGTTCTAACGGAGCCAAAAACATTCAGTACTTC.